This TCR beta chain was documented in a study of T cell responses to AZD1222 COVID-19 vaccine. Findings of the study overall: The donors showed a predominance of white British ancestry and of females, with possible underestimation of clonal diversity. Only a handful of people who got AZD1222 tested seropositive at baseline. Spike-wide vaccine-associated CD4 TCRs dominated at 160-218 and 743-854.

Remarks on this clone: Its antigen remains unidentified.

Clones were sequenced by immunoSEQ multiplex PCR, and TCRdb holds only the in-frame ones, with some missing. The table has 120,000 to 150,000 clones, 88% seen once. CDR1 and CDR2 from the germline V gene are SNHLY and FYNNEI. Germline trimming cut 6 bases from V and 2 bases from J; bases unmatched to any gene: 4. CDR3 length: 14 residues. The rearrangement links TRBV2 to TRBJ1-1; TRBD1 matches at 9 bases. This clonotype originated in an adult who received the MenACWY meningococcal vaccine as a control. The sample consisted of peripheral blood, taken 28 days after the second dose of the MenACWY control vaccine. The CDR3 DNA follows: TGTGCCAGCAGAAAGGGACAGGGCAACACTGAAGCTTTCTTT. This translates into CASRKGQGNTEAFF. Variable domain in full (rest from reference TRBV2 and TRBJ1-1): EPEVTQTPSHQVTQMGQEVILRCVPISNHLYFYWYRQILGQKVEFLVSFYNNEISEKSEIFDDQFSVERPDGSNFTLKIRSTKLEDSAMYFCASRKGQGNTEAFFGQGTRLTVV.